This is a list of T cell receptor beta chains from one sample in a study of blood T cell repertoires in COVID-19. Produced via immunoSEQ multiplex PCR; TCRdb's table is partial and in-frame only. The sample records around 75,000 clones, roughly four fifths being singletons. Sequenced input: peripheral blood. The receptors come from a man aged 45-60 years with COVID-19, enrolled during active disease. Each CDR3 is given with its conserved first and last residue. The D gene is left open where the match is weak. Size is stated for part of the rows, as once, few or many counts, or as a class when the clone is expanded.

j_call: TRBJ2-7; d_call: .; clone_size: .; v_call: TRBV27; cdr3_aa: CASSFAPTYEQYF; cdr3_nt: TGTGCCAGCAGTTTTGCCCCTACCTACGAGCAGTACTTC
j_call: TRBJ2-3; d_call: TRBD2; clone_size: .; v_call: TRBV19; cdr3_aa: CASRRLAGGSDTQYF; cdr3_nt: TGTGCCAGTAGAAGACTAGCGGGGGGGTCAGATACGCAGTATTTT
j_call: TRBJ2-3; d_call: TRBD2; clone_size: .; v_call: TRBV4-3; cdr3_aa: CASSQHTSSGGPSTDTQYF; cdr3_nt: TGCGCCAGCAGCCAGCATACGTCTAGCGGGGGGCCTAGCACAGATACGCAGTATTTT
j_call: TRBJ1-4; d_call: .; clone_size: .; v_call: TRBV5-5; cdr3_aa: CASSFGVQDSYNEKLFF; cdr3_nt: TGTGCCAGCAGCTTTGGCGTCCAGGACAGCTATAATGAAAAACTGTTTTTT
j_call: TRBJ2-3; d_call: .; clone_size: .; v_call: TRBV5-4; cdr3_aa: CASSLSSQGTDTQYF; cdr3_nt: TGTGCCAGCAGCTTGTCATCGCAGGGGACAGATACGCAGTATTTT
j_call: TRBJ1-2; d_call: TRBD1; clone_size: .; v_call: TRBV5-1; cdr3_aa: CASSAQGADYGYTF; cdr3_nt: TGCGCCAGCAGCGCACAGGGGGCAGACTATGGCTACACCTTC
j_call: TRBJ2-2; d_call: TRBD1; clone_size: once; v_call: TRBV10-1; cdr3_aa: CASSRTGWGPGELFF; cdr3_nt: TGCGCCAGCAGCCGGACAGGGTGGGGCCCCGGGGAGCTGTTTTTT
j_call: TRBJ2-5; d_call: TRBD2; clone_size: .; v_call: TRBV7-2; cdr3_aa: CASSFGLAGAQETQYF; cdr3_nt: TGTGCCAGCAGCTTCGGACTAGCGGGGGCCCAAGAGACCCAGTACTTC
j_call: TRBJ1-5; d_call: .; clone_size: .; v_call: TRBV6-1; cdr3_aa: CASSEERENRVHF; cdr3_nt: TGTGCCAGCAGTGAAGAACGTGAGAACAGAGTGCATTTT
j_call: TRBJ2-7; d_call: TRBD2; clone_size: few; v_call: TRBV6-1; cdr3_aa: CASSEAGGIYEQYF; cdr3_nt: TGTGCCAGCAGTGAAGCGGGGGGGATCTACGAGCAGTACTTC
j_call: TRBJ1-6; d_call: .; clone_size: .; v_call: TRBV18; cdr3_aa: CASSQNPGNSPLHF; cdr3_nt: TGTGCCAGCTCGCAGAACCCAGGGAATTCACCCCTCCACTTT
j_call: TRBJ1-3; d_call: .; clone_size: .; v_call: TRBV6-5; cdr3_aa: CASVSSSGNTIYF; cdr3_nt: TGTGCCAGCGTATCCTCCTCTGGAAACACCATATATTTT
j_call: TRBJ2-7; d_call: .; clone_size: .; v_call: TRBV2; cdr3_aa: CASSETYEQYF; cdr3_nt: TGTGCCAGCAGCGAGACCTACGAGCAGTACTTC
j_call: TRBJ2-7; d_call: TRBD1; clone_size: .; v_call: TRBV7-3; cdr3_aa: CASSPRQGAYEQYF; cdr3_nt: TGTGCCAGCAGCCCCAGACAGGGAGCCTACGAGCAGTACTTC
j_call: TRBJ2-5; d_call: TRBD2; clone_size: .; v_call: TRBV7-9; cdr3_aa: CASSLAVGGGASETQYF; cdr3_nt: TGTGCCAGCAGCTTAGCGGTGGGCGGGGGGGCGTCAGAGACCCAGTACTTC
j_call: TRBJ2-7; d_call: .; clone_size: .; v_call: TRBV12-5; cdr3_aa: CASGLGQGSEQYF; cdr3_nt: TGTGCTAGTGGTTTGGGCCAGGGTAGCGAGCAGTACTTC
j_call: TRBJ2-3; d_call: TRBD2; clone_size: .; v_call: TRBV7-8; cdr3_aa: CASSLSERGGVDTQYF; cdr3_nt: TGTGCCAGCAGCTTATCGGAGCGGGGGGGCGTAGATACGCAGTATTTT
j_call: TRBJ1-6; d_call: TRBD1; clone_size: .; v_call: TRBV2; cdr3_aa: CASRTTGGTSPLHF; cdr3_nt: TGTGCCAGCAGAACGACAGGGGGCACTTCACCCCTCCACTTT
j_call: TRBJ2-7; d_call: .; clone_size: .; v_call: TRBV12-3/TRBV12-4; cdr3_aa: CASSLAQAKQYF; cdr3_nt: TGTGCCAGCAGTTTAGCGCAGGCTAAGCAGTACTTC
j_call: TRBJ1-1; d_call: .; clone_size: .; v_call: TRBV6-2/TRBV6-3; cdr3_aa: CASSYGQYTEAFF; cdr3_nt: TGTGCCAGCAGTTACGGACAATACACTGAAGCTTTCTTT
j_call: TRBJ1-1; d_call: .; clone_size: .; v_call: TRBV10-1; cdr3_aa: CASSEIVDFMIEAFF; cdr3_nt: TGCGCCAGCAGTGAGATCGTAGATTTCATGATTGAAGCTTTCTTT
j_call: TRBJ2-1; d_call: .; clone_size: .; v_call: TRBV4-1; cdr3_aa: CASSQVPPGGLYNEQFF; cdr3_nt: TGCGCCAGCAGCCAAGTCCCCCCGGGGGGCCTCTACAATGAGCAGTTCTTC
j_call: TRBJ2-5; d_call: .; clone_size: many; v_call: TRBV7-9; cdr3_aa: CASRTNQETQYF; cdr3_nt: TGTGCCAGCAGAACAAACCAAGAGACCCAGTACTTC
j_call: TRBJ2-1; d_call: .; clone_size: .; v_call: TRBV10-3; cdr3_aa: CAISEPDYVKNEQFF; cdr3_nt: TGTGCCATCAGTGAGCCGGACTACGTCAAGAATGAGCAGTTCTTC
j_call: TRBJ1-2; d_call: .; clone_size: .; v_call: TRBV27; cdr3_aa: CATVGINYGYTF; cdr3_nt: TGTGCCACCGTCGGGATTAACTATGGCTACACCTTC
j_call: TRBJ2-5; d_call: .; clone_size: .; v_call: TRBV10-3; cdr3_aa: CAITPTREETQYF; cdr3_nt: TGTGCCATCACCCCGACTAGGGAAGAGACCCAGTACTTC
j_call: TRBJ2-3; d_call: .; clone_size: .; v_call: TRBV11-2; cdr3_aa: CASSWSLTGFTDTQYF; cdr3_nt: TGTGCCAGCAGCTGGTCCTTGACAGGTTTCACAGATACGCAGTATTTT
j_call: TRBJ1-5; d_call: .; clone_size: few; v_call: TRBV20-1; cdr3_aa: CSAIERWSQPQHF; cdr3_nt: TGCAGTGCTATTGAGAGGTGGAGCCAGCCCCAGCATTTT
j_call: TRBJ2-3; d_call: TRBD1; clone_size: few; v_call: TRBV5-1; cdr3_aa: CASSLSYRGRTDTQYF; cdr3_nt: TGCGCCAGCAGCTTGAGTTACAGGGGGCGCACAGATACGCAGTATTTT
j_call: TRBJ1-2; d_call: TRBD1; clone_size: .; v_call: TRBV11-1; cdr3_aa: CASSDRQGSPYYGYTF; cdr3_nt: TGTGCCAGCAGCGACCGACAGGGGAGCCCTTACTATGGCTACACCTTC
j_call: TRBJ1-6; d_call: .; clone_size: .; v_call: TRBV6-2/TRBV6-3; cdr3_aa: CASSQRWSPLHF; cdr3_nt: TGTGCCAGCAGCCAGAGGTGGTCACCCCTCCACTTT
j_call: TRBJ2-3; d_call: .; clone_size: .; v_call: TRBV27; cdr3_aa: CASSRYGELTDTQYF; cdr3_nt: TGTGCCAGCAGTCGATACGGGGAGCTCACAGATACGCAGTATTTT
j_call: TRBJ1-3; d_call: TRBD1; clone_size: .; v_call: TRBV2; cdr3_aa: CASSQQGTYSGNTIYF; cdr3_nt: TGTGCCAGCAGTCAACAGGGGACCTACTCTGGAAACACCATATATTTT
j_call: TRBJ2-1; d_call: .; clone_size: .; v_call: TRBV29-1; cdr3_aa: CSVEGLALDEQFF; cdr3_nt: TGCAGCGTTGAGGGCCTGGCTCTCGATGAGCAGTTCTTC
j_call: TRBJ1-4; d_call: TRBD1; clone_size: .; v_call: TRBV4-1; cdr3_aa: CASSLTPGTVNEKLFF; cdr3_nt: TGCGCCAGCAGCCTCACCCCCGGGACAGTTAATGAAAAACTGTTTTTT
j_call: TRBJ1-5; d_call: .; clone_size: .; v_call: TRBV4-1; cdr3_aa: CASSQAQGASQPQHF; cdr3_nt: TGCGCCAGCAGCCAAGCCCAGGGCGCCTCCCAGCCCCAGCATTTT
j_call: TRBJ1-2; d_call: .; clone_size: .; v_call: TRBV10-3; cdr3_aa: CAITAIDRPNYGYTF; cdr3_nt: TGTGCCATCACTGCGATTGACAGACCTAACTATGGCTACACCTTC
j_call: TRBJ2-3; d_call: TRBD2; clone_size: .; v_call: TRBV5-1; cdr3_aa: CASSEHEIAGGIPDTQYF; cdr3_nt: TGCGCCAGCAGCGAGCATGAGATAGCGGGGGGGATCCCAGATACGCAGTATTTT
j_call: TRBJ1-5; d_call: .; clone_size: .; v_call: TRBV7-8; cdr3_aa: CASSPRVGGASQPQHF; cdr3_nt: TGTGCCAGCAGCCCCCGGGTTGGGGGGGCAAGTCAGCCCCAGCATTTT
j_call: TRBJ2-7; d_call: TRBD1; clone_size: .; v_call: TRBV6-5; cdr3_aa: CASSYRGPLYEQYF; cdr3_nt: TGTGCCAGCAGTTACAGGGGGCCCCTCTACGAGCAGTACTTC
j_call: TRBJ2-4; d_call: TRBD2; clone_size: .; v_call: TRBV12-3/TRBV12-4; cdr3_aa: CASRSAGENIQYF; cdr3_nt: TGTGCCAGCAGATCCGCGGGGGAAAACATTCAGTACTTC
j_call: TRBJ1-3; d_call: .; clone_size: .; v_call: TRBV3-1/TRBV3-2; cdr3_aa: CASSRVIRESGNTIYF; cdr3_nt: TGTGCCAGCAGCCGAGTTATTAGGGAGTCTGGAAACACCATATATTTT
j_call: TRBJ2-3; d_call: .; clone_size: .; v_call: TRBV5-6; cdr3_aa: CASSLHGTDTQYF; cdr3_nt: TGTGCCAGCAGCTTGCATGGCACAGATACGCAGTATTTT
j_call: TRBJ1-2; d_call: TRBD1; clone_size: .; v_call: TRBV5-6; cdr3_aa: CASSATGGNDYGYTF; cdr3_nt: TGTGCCAGCAGCGCGACAGGGGGTAATGACTATGGCTACACCTTC
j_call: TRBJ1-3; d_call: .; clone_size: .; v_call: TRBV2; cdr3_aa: CASSESQENSGNTIYF; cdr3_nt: TGTGCCAGCAGTGAATCGCAAGAGAACTCTGGAAACACCATATATTTT
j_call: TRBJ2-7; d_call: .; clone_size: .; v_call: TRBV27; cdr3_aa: CASSARQDLIEQYF; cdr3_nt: TGTGCCAGCAGTGCCAGACAGGACCTAATCGAGCAGTACTTC
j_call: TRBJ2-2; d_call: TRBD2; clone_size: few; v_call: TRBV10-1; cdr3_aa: CASSESSGVIAGELFF; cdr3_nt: TGCGCCAGCAGTGAGTCTAGCGGGGTTATTGCCGGGGAGCTGTTTTTT
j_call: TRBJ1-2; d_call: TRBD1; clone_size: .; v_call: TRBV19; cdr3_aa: CASSPRQGGDYGYTF; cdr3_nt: TGTGCCAGTAGTCCCCGACAGGGCGGGGACTATGGCTACACCTTC
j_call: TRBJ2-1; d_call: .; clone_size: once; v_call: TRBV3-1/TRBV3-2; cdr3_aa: CASSPVSNEQFF; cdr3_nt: TGTGCCAGCAGTCCTGTATCCAATGAGCAGTTCTTC
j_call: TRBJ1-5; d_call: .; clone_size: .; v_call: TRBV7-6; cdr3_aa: CASSLVGNQPQHF; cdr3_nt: TGTGCCAGCAGCTTAGTCGGTAATCAGCCCCAGCATTTT
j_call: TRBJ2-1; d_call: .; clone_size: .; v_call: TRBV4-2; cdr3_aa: CASSQDRMVETGQFF; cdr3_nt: TGTGCCAGCAGCCAAGATAGAATGGTAGAGACAGGGCAGTTCTTC
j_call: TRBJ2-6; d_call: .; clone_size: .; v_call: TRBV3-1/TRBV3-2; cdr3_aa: CASSQDIPRSSGANVLTF; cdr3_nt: TGTGCCAGCAGCCAAGATATTCCGCGGTCCTCTGGGGCCAACGTCCTGACTTTC
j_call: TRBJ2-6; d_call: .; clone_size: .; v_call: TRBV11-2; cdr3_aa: CASSPNRASANVLTF; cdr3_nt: TGTGCCAGCAGTCCCAATCGCGCTTCGGCCAACGTCCTGACTTTC
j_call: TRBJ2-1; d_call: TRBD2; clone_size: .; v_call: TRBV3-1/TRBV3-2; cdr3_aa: CASRRDTSGYNEQFF; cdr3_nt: TGTGCCAGCAGACGCGACACTAGCGGGTACAATGAGCAGTTCTTC
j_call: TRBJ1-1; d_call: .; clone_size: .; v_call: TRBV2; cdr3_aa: CASSEFGGDTEAFF; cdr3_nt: TGTGCCAGCAGTGAATTCGGAGGAGACACTGAAGCTTTCTTT